Presented here are 15 T cell receptor beta chains from one specimen sequenced in a study of blood T cell repertoires in COVID-19. The assay was immunoSEQ multiplex PCR, and TCRdb's table has in-frame clones only and misses some. The table lists some 83,000 clones, about four fifths of them singletons. Sequenced material: peripheral blood. These receptors were taken from a human donor in a cohort sampled during active COVID-19.

This clone was seen once. The chain employs TRBV7-3 and TRBJ2-3; D gene unclear. Trimming took off 7 bases at V and 2 bases at J, with 7 bases between the two ends. Germline V gives CDR1 SGHTA, CDR2 FQGTGA. The CDR3 runs to 12 residues. As DNA, the CDR3 is TGTGCCAGCACAGTTTCCACAGATACGCAGTATTTT. This translates into CASTVSTDTQYF.

The V gene is TRBV5-4, the J gene TRBJ2-2; tentative D call: TRBD1 (6 bases). V was clipped by 0 bases and J by 6 bases, with 12 bases between them. Germline values: CDR1 SGHNT, CDR2 YYREEE (reference sequence). The CDR3 has 15 amino acids. CDR3 sequence (DNA): TGTGCCAGCAGCTTGGCATTGGGGGCGCCCGGGGAGCTGTTTTTT. It specifies CASSLALGAPGELFF.

CDR3 sequence (DNA): TGTGCCACCAGTGACCCCCCCGGGACAGGGAGCTCTGGGGCCAACGTCCTGACTTTC. Encoded protein: CATSDPPGTGSSGANVLTF. The gene calls are TRBV24-1 and TRBJ2-6; 9 positions match TRBD1. Trimming took 4 bases from V and 0 from J; bases not matched to a gene: 9. Germline assignment: CDR1 KGHDR and CDR2 SFDVKD. CDR3 length equals 19 residues.

The rearrangement joins TRBV5-6 to TRBJ1-1; possibly TRBD1 for D (5 bases). Germline V CDR1 and CDR2: SGHDT, YYEEEE. Trimming pared 2 bases from V and 3 bases from J, leaving 17 bases between. This CDR3 region has 16 residues. This CDR3 reads CASSFQGYRLYTEAFF. The CDR3 DNA follows: TGTGCCAGCAGCTTTCAGGGTTATCGACTTTACACTGAAGCTTTCTTT.

The genes are TRBV7-9 and TRBJ1-4; 10 bases agree with TRBD1. Germline values: CDR1 SEHNR, CDR2 FQNEAQ (reference sequence). Trimming took 5 bases from V and 11 from J; bases not matched to a gene: 17. CDR3 length: 17 amino acids. For the CDR3, the DNA is TGTGCCAGCAGCCAGGGACAGGGGAACCCGTATAACGTGAAACTGTTTTTT. This encodes CASSQGQGNPYNVKLFF.

V gene TRBV28 combines with J gene TRBJ2-7; 12 nucleotides align to TRBD1. J lost 5 bases, V lost 5 bases, and 7 bases had no gene match. The CDR3 is 15 amino acids. Germline CDR1 and CDR2: MDHEN and SYDVKM. The CDR3, as DNA: TGTGCCAGCAGTCCGGGACAGGGGGCGCTCCACGAGCAGTACTTC. It yields the protein CASSPGQGALHEQYF.

The V call is TRBV6-5, the J call TRBJ2-3, with 8 bases matching TRBD1. V lost 6 bases, J lost 3 bases, and 8 bases stayed unmatched. This CDR3 has 15 residues. Germline CDR1 MNHEY, CDR2 SVGAGI. In nucleotides, the CDR3 is TGTGCCAGCAGGGCCAACAGGGGGATAACAGATACGCAGTATTTT. Amino acids: CASRANRGITDTQYF.

V is TRBV2 and J is TRBJ2-3; the D gene is possibly TRBD1 (6 bases). V was shortened by 11 bases and J by 6 bases, with 21 bases between the two germline ends. Germline CDR1 is SNHLY and CDR2 is FYNNEI. This CDR3 contains 14 residues. This chain's CDR3 is CASKGDPAADTQYF. DNA of the CDR3: TGTGCCTCTAAGGGGGACCCCGCCGCCGATACGCAGTATTTT.

The genes are TRBV6-6 and TRBJ2-3; D not resolved. Germline CDR1 MNHNY, CDR2 SVGAGI (reference sequence). The V and J ends lost 0 bases and 3 bases respectively, with 4 bases between them. This CDR3 spans 13 amino acids. CDR3: CASSYSGTDTQYF. In DNA, the CDR3 is TGTGCCAGCAGTTACTCCGGTACAGATACGCAGTATTTT.

This clone was seen repeatedly, ten times or more. This chain links TRBV7-9 with TRBJ2-5; 7 bases map to TRBD1. The CDR3 extends over 14 amino acids. In germline, CDR1 is SEHNR, CDR2 FQNEAQ (reference sequence). V was pared by 6 bases and J by 1 base, with 5 bases of the junction left unmatched. CDR3 coding DNA: TGTGCCAGCAGTGACAGGGCAAGCCAAGAGACCCAGTACTTC. It encodes CASSDRASQETQYF.

The J gene is TRBJ1-5, the V gene TRBV6-5; a weak D match, TRBD1 (6 bases). The CDR3 contains 13 residues. Trimming left V 8 bases short and J 6 bases short, with 14 bases between. CDR1 and CDR2 from the germline V gene are MNHEY and SVGAGI. CDR3 nucleotide sequence: TGTGCCAGCGCCGGGACAATGGGTCAGCCCCAGCATTTT. As protein: CASAGTMGQPQHF.

The J gene is TRBJ2-7, the V gene TRBV10-3, with TRBD2 identical over 8 bases. The germline CDR1 and CDR2 sequences are ENHRY and SYGVKD. Trimming at V came to 10 bases and at J to 3 bases, leaving 14 bases not matched to a gene. There are 15 residues in the CDR3. The CDR3 coding sequence is TGTGCCACCGAAGCGCGGGGGGCTGATCACTACGAGCAGTACTTC. Its protein is CATEARGADHYEQYF.

The chain recombines TRBV7-6 with TRBJ1-1, with 9 bases matching TRBD1. Trimming removed 5 bases from V and 0 bases from J; junction bases left unmatched: 10. The length of the CDR3 is 17 residues. Germline lookup yields CDR1 SGHVS and CDR2 FNYEAQ. This chain's CDR3 is CASSLTGTGLMNTEAFF. The CDR3 nucleotides read TGTGCCAGCAGCCTCACCGGGACAGGGCTTATGAACACTGAAGCTTTCTTT. Full variable domain (rest looked up from reference TRBV7-6 and TRBJ1-1): GAGVSQSPRYKVTKRGQDVALRCDPISGHVSLYWYRQALGQGPEFLTYFNYEAQQDKSGLPNDRFSAERPEGSISTLTIQRTEQRDSAMYRCASSLTGTGLMNTEAFFGQGTRLTVV.

This chain joins TRBV29-1 and TRBJ2-1; 7 positions agree with TRBD1. Germline CDR1 is SQVTM and CDR2 is ANQGSEA. J gave up 0 bases and V 7 bases, and 9 bases lay outside the gene matches. This CDR3 region has 15 residues. CDR3 nucleotide sequence: TGCAGCGCCGGGACAGCACCCAGCTCCTACAATGAGCAGTTCTTC. Its protein is CSAGTAPSSYNEQFF.

The V gene is TRBV15, the J gene TRBJ2-1; D may be TRBD1 (6 bases). This CDR3 spans 14 amino acids. The V end was cut by 0 bases, the J end by 7 bases, with 10 bases between. Germline CDR1 LNHNV, CDR2 YYDKDF (reference sequence). The CDR3 sequence: CATSRDRGDNEQFF. The DNA of the CDR3 is TGTGCCACCAGCAGAGACAGGGGTGATAATGAGCAGTTCTTC.